Given below is one TCR beta chain in context. The record originates from a study of blood T cell repertoires in COVID-19. Study at large: Researchers got acute and convalescent COVID-19 samples from the United States, Italy and Spain.

Here immunoSEQ multiplex PCR was the method, and the copy in TCRdb shows in-frame clones only, minus some. The sample lists more than 200,000 clones; approximately 88% were seen once. Material for sequencing was peripheral blood. This TCR was recovered from a man aged 40-49 years with acute or convalescent COVID-19.

This chain's CDR3 is CASSQGQASTYNSPLHF. CDR3 sequence (DNA): TGTGCCAGCAGCCAAGGACAGGCCTCCACGTATAATTCACCCCTCCACTTT. V gene TRBV4-2 combines with J gene TRBJ1-6; D is perhaps TRBD1 (6 bases). V was cut by 1 base and J by 4 bases, with 14 bases left in between. CDR1 LGHNA and CDR2 YNFKEQ come from the germline V gene. There are 17 residues in the CDR3.